A single sample is the source of the 27 T cell receptor beta chains below, sequenced in a study of T cells after yellow fever vaccination. One entry per CDR3 protein, called by TCRdb with MiXCR from the 5' RACE reads. This sample has 25,000 to 30,000 distinct CDR3 sequences, with under 6% found just once. The input for sequencing was CD8+ T cells sorted from PBMCs, taken 10 days after the yellow fever booster vaccination. These receptors were collected from a man aged 25-45 years who received the YFV17D yellow fever vaccine.

This clonotype showed up many times. The genes are TRBV20-1 and TRBJ2-1, with 9 bases matching TRBD2. Germline values: CDR1 DFQATT, CDR2 SNEGSKA (reference sequence). The junction had 13 bases not matched to a gene; V was cut back by 6 bases and J by 7 bases. There are 15 residues in the CDR3. CDR3 protein: CSAFASSGTANEQFF. CDR3 nucleotides: TGCAGTGCGTTTGCGTCTAGCGGGACAGCGAATGAGCAGTTCTTC.

This clonotype appeared many times. This chain joins TRBV7-7 and TRBJ2-5, with D perhaps matching TRBD1 or TRBD2 (5 bases each). Germline V gene lookup returns CDR1 SSHAT and CDR2 FNYEAQ (reference sequence). V was pared by 1 base and J by 4 bases, with 13 bases between. The CDR3 loop spans 15 amino acids. The CDR3 nucleotides are TGTGCCAGCAGCTTAGGGTGGGGGACGGGAGAGACCCAGTACTTC. It codes for CASSLGWGTGETQYF.

This clonotype showed up many times. This sequence joins TRBV15 and TRBJ2-1; D gene uncertain. From germline, CDR1 is LNHNV and CDR2 YYDKDF (reference sequence). The CDR3 runs to 12 residues. The V gene lost 2 bases and the J gene lost 5 bases, with 4 bases spanning the gap. For the CDR3, the DNA is TGTGCCACCAGCAGATTAGACAATGAGCAGTTCTTC. This sequence encodes CATSRLDNEQFF.

This clonotype was seen at least ten times. The chain has TRBV27 and TRBJ2-7; TRBD1 is a possible D gene (6 bases). Per the germline V gene, CDR1 is MNHEY and CDR2 is SMNVEV (reference sequence). V lost 3 bases, J lost 5 bases, and 14 bases lay in between. The CDR3 is made up of 14 amino acids. The CDR3 sequence: CASSLDSHQNEQYF. Written as DNA, the CDR3 is TGTGCCAGCAGTTTGGACAGCCATCAGAACGAGCAGTACTTC.

This clonotype was counted ten times or more. This sequence joins TRBV19 and TRBJ1-1; a possible D gene is TRBD1 (5 bases). Germline V lookup: CDR1 LNHDA, CDR2 SQIVND (reference sequence). This CDR3 comprises 15 residues. V was shortened by 5 bases and J by 1 base, with 14 bases between the two germline ends. In DNA, the CDR3 is TGTGCCAGTAGTTACGACCGGGGCGCGAACACTGAAGCTTTCTTT. This encodes CASSYDRGANTEAFF.

This clonotype was counted many times. The chain has TRBV9 and TRBJ2-4; D possibly uses TRBD1 or TRBD2 (5 bases each). Trimming took 3 bases from V and 8 from J, leaving 18 bases between them. In germline, CDR1 is SGDLS, CDR2 YYNGEE. The CDR3 length is 15 residues. The CDR3 nucleotides are TGTGCCAGCAGCGCAACCTGGGGGAGAGGATACATTCAGTACTTC. Translation: CASSATWGRGYIQYF.

At least ten counts were recorded for this clonotype. The rearrangement links TRBV7-9 to TRBJ1-4; perhaps TRBD1 as D (5 bases). Trimming took 4 bases from V and 2 from J, leaving 11 bases between them. From germline, CDR1 is SEHNR and CDR2 FQNEAQ (reference sequence). The CDR3 sequence is 15 residues long. In DNA form, the CDR3 reads TGTGCCAGCAGCTCACCAGGGACGACTAATGAAAAACTGTTTTTT. Its protein is CASSSPGTTNEKLFF.

This clonotype was seen at least ten times. The chain combines TRBV20-1 with TRBJ2-1, with TRBD1 matching 8 bases. Germline CDR1 is DFQATT and CDR2 is SNEGSKA (reference sequence). J gave up 5 bases and V 2 bases, and 5 bases lay outside the gene matches. The CDR3 is 14 residues long. Here the CDR3 DNA reads TGCAGTGCTAGAAGACAGGGGCACAACAATGAGCAGTTCTTC. It codes for CSARRQGHNNEQFF.

The CDR3 protein is CALCPGRTSGRDLSDTQYF. CDR3 in DNA: TGTGCCCTCTGTCCCGGGAGGACTAGCGGGAGAGATCTCTCAGATACGCAGTATTTT. The chain couples TRBV2 to TRBJ2-3; 13 nucleotides agree with TRBD2. V lost 11 bases and J lost 4; bases outside the gene matches: 21. Germline CDR1 is SNHLY and CDR2 is FYNNEI. The CDR3 loop spans 19 amino acids. Filled out from reference TRBV2 and TRBJ2-3, the complete variable domain reads EPEVTQTPSHQVTQMGQEVILRCVPISNHLYFYWYRQILGQKVEFLVSFYNNEISEKSEIFDDQFSVERPDGSNFTLKIRSTKLEDSAMYFCALCPGRTSGRDLSDTQYFGPGTRLTVL.

This clonotype was recorded many times. The chain employs TRBV12-3 or TRBV12-4 and TRBJ1-5; no definite D call. Trimming took off 5 bases at V and 9 bases at J, with 17 bases between the two ends. This CDR3 region has 14 residues. In DNA form, the CDR3 reads TGTGCCAGCAGTCCGCGGCACAGCCTGAGGCCCCAGCATTTT. It codes for CASSPRHSLRPQHF.

This clonotype came up many times. The chain is built from TRBV15 and TRBJ2-1, with 13 bases identical to TRBD2. CDR3 length: 17 residues. The ends lost 0 bases at V and 6 bases at J; junction bases unmatched: 5. Germline V CDR1 and CDR2: LNHNV, YYDKDF (reference sequence). CDR3 bases: TGTGCCACCAGCAGAGAACTAGCGGGAGGGCCGGGCAATGAGCAGTTCTTC. Its protein is CATSRELAGGPGNEQFF. The full variable domain, its missing parts supplied by reference TRBV15 and TRBJ2-1, is DAMVIQNPRYQVTQFGKPVTLSCSQTLNHNVMYWYQQKSSQAPKLLFHYYDKDFNNEADTPDNFQSRRPNTSFCFLDIRSPGLGDTAMYLCATSRELAGGPGNEQFFGPGTRLTVL.

This clonotype was counted at least ten times. V and J are TRBV18 and TRBJ1-2; TRBD1 aligns across 8 bases. Germline CDR1 KGHSH, CDR2 LQKENI. The CDR3 consists of 14 residues. V shed 4 bases, J shed 3 bases, and the junction held 4 bases outside the gene matches. CDR3 bases: TGTGCCAGCTCACTGACAGGGGTCGACTATGGCTACACCTTC. This encodes CASSLTGVDYGYTF. Full variable domain (rest looked up from reference TRBV18 and TRBJ1-2): NAGVMQNPRHLVRRRGQEARLRCSPMKGHSHVYWYRQLPEEGLKFMVYLQKENIIDESGMPKERFSAEFPKEGPSILRIQQVVRGDSAAYFCASSLTGVDYGYTFGSGTRLTVV.

The table lists this clonotype with many counts. This sequence joins TRBV20-1 and TRBJ2-7, with a possible D match to TRBD2 (5 bases). With 0 bases removed from V and 2 bases from J, the gap between germline ends came to 8 bases. The CDR3 has 13 residues. CDR1 DFQATT and CDR2 SNEGSKA come from the germline V gene (reference sequence). DNA for the CDR3: TGCAGTGCTAGAGATCCGGGGACCTACGAGCAGTACTTC. This encodes CSARDPGTYEQYF.

The table lists this clonotype with many counts. The rearrangement joins TRBV5-6 to TRBJ2-7; D unclear. The CDR3 runs 14 residues. Trimming removed 0 bases at V and 2 bases at J, with 9 bases between. From germline, CDR1 is SGHDT and CDR2 YYEEEE. The CDR3, as DNA: TGTGCCAGCAGCTTGGGAGAGTCCACCTACGAGCAGTACTTC. Its protein is CASSLGESTYEQYF.

This clonotype was recorded once. This chain joins TRBV5-7 and TRBJ1-1, with a weak D call TRBD1 (6 bases). TRBV5-7 is an ORF, and what it does is uncertain. Trimming left V 8 bases short and J 1 base short, with 21 bases between. This CDR3 is 16 amino acids long. The CDR3 reads CARSPGRGVTNTEAFF. The CDR3 DNA reads TGTGCCAGGAGCCCCGGTAGGGGGGTAACGAACACTGAAGCTTTCTTT.

This clonotype was seen repeatedly, ten times or more. The V call is TRBV14, the J call TRBJ2-1, with D perhaps matching TRBD2 (5 bases). The CDR3 length is 14 residues. Per germline, CDR1 SGHDN and CDR2 FVKESK. Trimming removed 5 bases at V and 2 bases at J, with 10 bases between. The CDR3 DNA sequence: TGTGCCAGCAGCATAACCGGGACCTACAATGAGCAGTTCTTC. It codes for CASSITGTYNEQFF.

This clonotype was picked up many times. V is TRBV21-1 and J is TRBJ2-7; no DNA check was done on the table's D call, TRBD1. TRBV21-1 constitutes a pseudogene. The CDR3 loop spans 17 amino acids. The CDR3 loop is CASSKPSYQGTFYEQYF. As DNA, the CDR3 is TGTGCCAGCAGCAAACCCTCGTACCAGGGTACGTTCTACGAGCAGTACTTC.

This clonotype was counted at least ten times. The chain joins TRBV5-4 to TRBJ2-7; no clear D. Trimming stripped 0 bases from V and 6 bases from J, with 16 bases between. The length of the CDR3 is 15 residues. CDR1 and CDR2 from the germline V gene are SGHNT and YYREEE (reference sequence). CDR3 sequence (DNA): TGTGCCAGCAGCTTGGCCGCAACACCCACCGTCGAGCAGTACTTC. This codes for CASSLAATPTVEQYF.

This clonotype was recorded many times. The CDR3: CSVVGQGDYGYTF. The CDR3 DNA sequence: TGCAGCGTTGTGGGACAGGGGGACTATGGCTACACCTTC. The chain is built from TRBV29-1 and TRBJ1-2; 11 nucleotides agree with TRBD1. This CDR3 contains 13 residues. J gave up 3 bases and V 4 bases, and 1 base lay outside the gene matches. From germline, CDR1 is SQVTM and CDR2 ANQGSEA.

This clonotype occurred a few times. The CDR3 spells CASSQDPTVYSYEQYF. CDR3 bases: TGTGCCAGCAGCCAAGATCCAACGGTGTACTCCTACGAGCAGTACTTC. This chain uses TRBV3-1 with TRBJ2-7; D gene uncertain. Germline values: CDR1 LGHDT, CDR2 YNNKEL (reference sequence). With 0 bases removed from V and 0 bases from J, the gap between germline ends came to 12 bases. This CDR3 spans 16 amino acids.

As concerns this clonotype: A much bigger clone sits one base away, suggesting this may be a read error. The chain joins TRBV12-3 or TRBV12-4 to TRBJ2-2, with TRBD2 identical over 8 bases. CDR3 size: 14 residues. Here the CDR3 reads CASSYGTSCGEMFF. DNA for the CDR3: TGTGCCAGCAGTTACGGGACTAGTTGTGGGGAGATGTTTTTT.

This clonotype was recorded at least ten times. The chain couples TRBV7-6 to TRBJ2-3; 10 nucleotides match TRBD1. The CDR3 extends over 17 amino acids. Germline V CDR1 and CDR2: SGHVS, FNYEAQ. V shed 0 bases, J shed 4 bases, and the junction held 7 bases outside the gene matches. CDR3 sequence: CASSLAGQGELADTQYF. Written as DNA, the CDR3 is TGTGCCAGCAGCTTAGCTGGACAGGGGGAATTGGCAGATACGCAGTATTTT.

This clonotype has ten or more counts. This chain connects TRBV12-3 or TRBV12-4 to TRBJ1-1; D is perhaps TRBD1 (5 bases). CDR3 length: 15 residues. Trimming shortened V by 1 base and J by 6 bases, and 15 bases separated the two germline ends. CDR3 residues: CASSLGVPGVAEAFF. The CDR3 nucleotides are TGTGCCAGCAGTTTAGGGGTACCGGGGGTGGCTGAAGCTTTCTTT.

This clonotype showed up many times. V is TRBV7-8 and J is TRBJ2-1; perhaps TRBD2 as D (6 bases). Germline V CDR1 and CDR2: SGHVS, FQNEAQ. The length of the CDR3 is 15 residues. V was clipped by 3 bases and J by 4 bases, with 13 bases between them. DNA for the CDR3: TGTGCCAGCAGCTTCGGTTTGGGGGGTTACAATGAGCAGTTCTTC. Protein: CASSFGLGGYNEQFF.

This clonotype came up many times. The chain combines TRBV27 with TRBJ2-7; TRBD1 is a possible D gene (7 bases). The CDR3 has 14 amino acids. V lost 8 bases and J 2 bases, leaving 16 bases between the germline ends. Germline V gene data show CDR1 as MNHEY and CDR2 as SMNVEV (reference sequence). CDR3 in amino acids: CASGVEGAPYEQYF. The CDR3 DNA sequence: TGTGCCAGCGGGGTGGAGGGGGCTCCCTACGAGCAGTACTTC.

At least ten counts were recorded for this clonotype. V usage is TRBV7-8 and J usage is TRBJ2-2; the D is unclear. Germline lookup yields CDR1 SGHVS and CDR2 FQNEAQ. The ends were cut back, 7 bases at V and 6 bases at J, with 24 bases in the middle. The CDR3 runs to 17 residues. The chain's CDR3 is CASNLGPRGAAPGELFF. The CDR3 DNA is TGTGCCAGCAACCTCGGCCCTAGAGGCGCCGCCCCCGGGGAGCTGTTTTTT.

This clonotype came up many times. The chain joins TRBV5-4 to TRBJ2-5; 9 bases line up with TRBD2. Germline V gives CDR1 SGHNT, CDR2 YYREEE (reference sequence). The CDR3 is 15 residues long. Trimming at V came to 6 bases and at J to 3 bases, leaving 9 bases not matched to a gene. The DNA for the CDR3 is TGTGCCAGCACCCGATGGACTAGCGTCAAAGAGACCCAGTACTTC. The encoded protein is CASTRWTSVKETQYF.